The subject of this entry is one T cell receptor (beta chain). This entry belongs to a study of blood T cell repertoires in COVID-19. Study information: From the United States, Italy and Spain came samples of acute and convalescent COVID-19. The analysed material was cDNA or gDNA that came from T cells, B-cell-depleted T cells, or PBMCs.

V shed 0 bases, J shed 6 bases, and the junction held 1 base outside the gene matches. Germline V gives CDR1 SGHTA, CDR2 FQGNSA. The CDR3 is made up of 14 amino acids. Authors' data handling: It was from reference gene primer amplification that nucleated cell counts were estimated. Here immunoSEQ multiplex PCR was the method, and the copy in TCRdb shows in-frame clones only, minus some. D and trimming come from the DNA, and the V and J calls and clone size come from that table. The sample lists 150,000 to 200,000 clones, just under 90% occurring once. This TCR was recovered from a man between 18 and 35 years old with active or convalescent COVID-19. Sequencing input: peripheral blood. This chain joins TRBV7-2 and TRBJ2-1, with 8 bases fitting TRBD1. CDR3 amino acids: CASSLAQGANEQFF. CDR3 DNA sequence: TGTGCCAGCAGCTTAGCTCAGGGGGCCAATGAGCAGTTCTTC. Filled out from reference TRBV7-2 and TRBJ2-1, the complete variable domain reads GAGVSQSPSNKVTEKGKDVELRCDPISGHTALYWYRQSLGQGLEFLIYFQGNSAPDKSGLPSDRFSAERTGGSVSTLTIQRTQQEDSAVYLCASSLAQGANEQFFGPGTRLTVL.